This record concerns one T cell receptor beta chain sequence. Its specificity is not known. This sample was taken from a study of vaccination and CD4 T cells after COVID-19. Treatment meaning: roughly 10-day PBMC culture with coronavirus spike peptide pools or control peptides (ViraFEST assay). This CDR3 has 13 amino acids. The germline V gene has CDR1 SGHVS and CDR2 FNYEAQ. The V end was cut by 0 bases, the J end by 2 bases, with 5 bases between. Cultured CD4+ T cell DNA was sequenced using the Oncomine TCR Beta short-read assay. TCRdb reprocessed the PCR reads via MiXCR and lists one record per CDR3 protein. This table holds 3,700 or so distinct CDR3 sequences, 20% found once.

The sequence was collected from a human donor who had recovered from COVID-19. The rearrangement uses TRBV7-6 and TRBJ2-7; unclear D gene. Sequencing was performed on CD4+ T cells from blood, cultured in vitro. In DNA, the CDR3 is TGTGCCAGCAGCTTAGCTTTAGCCTACGAGCAGTACTTC. Translation: CASSLALAYEQYF.